This is a list of T cell receptor beta chains from one sample in a study of T-cell memory formation after mild COVID-19. In TCRdb, the 5' RACE reads were re-called with MiXCR into one record per CDR3 protein. The table has hundreds of thousands of distinct CDR3 sequences, about 20% seen once. The material sequenced was PBMCs or a T cell subset sorted from them (not recorded which). The receptor set was obtained from an adult woman who had mild COVID-19 (a few samples of this study predate the infection). Cell type and time point are not known. Both conserved end residues are part of each CDR3. Rows give clone size only sometimes, using once, few, many, or a class for an expanded clone.

v_gene	j_gene	abundance	CDR3aa
TRBV3-1	TRBJ2-2	many	CASSPGTGELFF
TRBV29-1	TRBJ1-2	few	CSVSKAFRDYGYTF
TRBV7-9	TRBJ2-1	.	CASSFSGVEQFF
TRBV28	TRBJ2-5	few	CASSWTVETQYF
TRBV7-3	TRBJ2-5	.	CASSLAPGGRGETQYF
TRBV5-5	TRBJ2-2	.	CASSLGGEFTGELFF
TRBV5-1	TRBJ1-4	.	CASSLSVGTLDEKLFF
TRBV7-2	TRBJ1-4	.	CASSPFRGNEKLFF
TRBV5-5	TRBJ1-2	few	CASSSGTGGVGGYTF
TRBV3-1	TRBJ1-4	.	CASSQGLTDEKLFF
TRBV3-1	TRBJ1-4	.	CASSRTRDSLRGEKLFF
TRBV9	TRBJ2-5	few	CASSHSAENGETQYF
TRBV9	TRBJ1-2	few	CASSVDLLRKGGYTF
TRBV14	TRBJ1-1	.	CASSQDIGKGNTEAFF
TRBV10-3	TRBJ2-7	.	CAIRPETSDEQYF
TRBV5-1	TRBJ2-3	.	CASSLARWERDMDTQYF
TRBV20-1	TRBJ1-3	.	CSASARDRGNTIYF
TRBV6-6	TRBJ2-3	few	CASQGSADTQYF
TRBV24-1	TRBJ1-2	.	CATSDTPGGVAVGYTF
TRBV4-1	TRBJ1-1	few	CASSQDGGGQGASEAFF
TRBV6-2/TRBV6-3	TRBJ2-7	few	CASSWGAGGYEQYF
TRBV20-1	TRBJ2-2	.	CSASVSGGANTGELFF
TRBV2	TRBJ1-5	few	CASTLDSSNQPQHF
TRBV7-2	TRBJ1-1	.	CASSLITGTEAFF
TRBV20-1	TRBJ2-5	.	CSARALAGGQETQYF
TRBV6-2/TRBV6-3	TRBJ1-5	few	CASSWTNRVNQPQHF
TRBV5-5	TRBJ2-2	.	CASIRHTNTGELFF
TRBV19	TRBJ2-1	.	CASSRTSGTNNEQFF
TRBV4-2	TRBJ1-4	many	CASSQDRQGGEKLFF
TRBV7-9	TRBJ2-3	few	CASSKGLAGVGTQYF
TRBV4-1	TRBJ2-5	.	CASSHPSGTETQYF
TRBV6-2/TRBV6-3	TRBJ2-7	few	CASSYFGLAEIEQYF
TRBV30	TRBJ1-2	.	CAWMGGSSTPNYGYTF
TRBV18	TRBJ1-1	.	CASSIQGAGMNTEAFF
TRBV25-1	TRBJ2-5	.	CASSVAGEGITQYF
TRBV12-3/TRBV12-4	TRBJ2-3	.	CASRTNVYFNTDTQYF
TRBV15	TRBJ1-5	.	CATSRRSGEGNQPQHF
TRBV7-8	TRBJ2-3	.	CASSLIIWYSTDTQYF
TRBV3-1	TRBJ1-1	many	CASSQGRDTEAFF
TRBV18	TRBJ2-7	.	CASSALRTQRVYEQYF
TRBV4-1	TRBJ2-2	.	CASSLRVYTGELFF
TRBV6-6	TRBJ2-1	few	CASISELGNEQFF